A selection of T cell receptor beta chains follows, all from one sample in a study of CD8 T cells in ankylosing spondylitis. TCRdb reanalysed the 5' RACE reads using MiXCR and keeps one entry per CDR3 protein. Of about 90,000 distinct CDR3 sequences in the sample, around 25% are singletons; the top ten hold nearly 60%. The sequencing input was blood, either unsorted or a sorted T cell fraction (not recorded which). The receptors were gathered from a male donor with ankylosing spondylitis or in good health (not recorded which). CDR3s include the opening cysteine and the closing phenylalanine or tryptophan. Fields, in order: CDR3 length, V gene, CDR3 protein.

>13|TRBV7-9
CASSLHGDTEAFF
>19|TRBV5-1
CASSLRLAGYRGSSYEQYF
>18|TRBV12-3/TRBV12-4
CASSRGFEGLHINQPQHF
>16|TRBV7-9
CASSLALLAGVDEQFF
>15|TRBV7-2
CASSLRGGKNNEQFF
>16|TRBV9
CASSVLQGGGYNEQFF
>12|TRBV20-1
CSARFGGETQYF
>16|TRBV12-3/TRBV12-4
CASSRTSGGVYNEQFF
>13|TRBV18
CATRTGSQETQYF
>15|TRBV5-5
CASSLWGQGNQPQHF
>14|TRBV12-3/TRBV12-4
CASTGTGGAYEQYF
>14|TRBV20-1
CSAREGAGNQPQHF
>15|TRBV12-3/TRBV12-4
CASRRSGQGDYGYTF
>15|TRBV3-1
CASSPSAGLRQPQHF
>14|TRBV5-1
CASRSRTSAYEQYF
>15|TRBV11-3
CASSFSFRGLKPQHF
>15|TRBV20-1
CSARDAQGANEKLFF
>17|TRBV11-2
CASSSYQGKGGANVLTF
>16|TRBV5-6
CASSLQGARFYNEQFF
>15|TRBV29-1
CSVEDLMTAQETQYF
>13|TRBV5-1
CASNGQASYEQYF
>14|TRBV7-9
CASSLAWMNTEAFF
>11|TRBV20-1
CSARTSGGRYF
>14|TRBV6-1
CASNIAGAHNEQFF
>13|TRBV20-1
CSASPGQNYGYTF
>14|TRBV7-2
CASSFQGGRETQYF
>17|TRBV5-1
CASSLTYLLRRGDEQFF
>14|TRBV6-1
CASRDVGDNQPQHF
>13|TRBV7-9
CASSSSGGTEAFF
>14|TRBV7-6
CASSKGLGGLEQYF
>14|TRBV29-1
CSVDPTGSGNTIYF
>12|TRBV24-1
CATSVGDYGYTF
>16|TRBV5-1
CASSFEGGLGYNEQFF
>16|TRBV5-1
CASSWGFRGPNQPQHF
>16|TRBV5-1
CASAKQGAWGTDTQYF
>14|TRBV11-2
CASSSRQGGETQYF
>14|TRBV5-1
CASSLGLATGELFF
>16|TRBV5-1
CASSMLGSNSYNEQFF
>15|TRBV5-1
CASSLDADSGNTIYF